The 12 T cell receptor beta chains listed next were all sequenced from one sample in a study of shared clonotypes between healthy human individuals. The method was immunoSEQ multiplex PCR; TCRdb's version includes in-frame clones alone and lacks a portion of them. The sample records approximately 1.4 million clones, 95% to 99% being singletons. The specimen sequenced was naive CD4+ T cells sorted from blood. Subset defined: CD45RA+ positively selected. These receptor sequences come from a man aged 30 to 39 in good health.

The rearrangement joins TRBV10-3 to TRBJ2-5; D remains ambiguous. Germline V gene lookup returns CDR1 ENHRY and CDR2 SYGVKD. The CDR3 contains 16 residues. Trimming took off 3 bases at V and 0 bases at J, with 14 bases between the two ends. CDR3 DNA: TGTGCCATCAGTGATCCCTCAGCAGTGAACCAAGAGACCCAGTACTTC. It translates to CAISDPSAVNQETQYF.

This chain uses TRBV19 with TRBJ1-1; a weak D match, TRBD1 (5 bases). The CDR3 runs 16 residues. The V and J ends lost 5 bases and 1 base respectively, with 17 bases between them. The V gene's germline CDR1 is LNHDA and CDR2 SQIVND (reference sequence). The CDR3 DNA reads TGTGCCAGTAGTTATGGGGGTGGCAGGGCGAACACTGAAGCTTTCTTT. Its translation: CASSYGGGRANTEAFF.

CDR3 loop: CATSRGPWIFYEQYF. The CDR3 DNA is TGTGCCACCAGCAGAGGCCCGTGGATTTTCTACGAGCAGTACTTC. The V gene is TRBV15, the J gene TRBJ2-7, with no clear D. Germline CDR1 reads LNHNV; CDR2 reads YYDKDF (reference sequence). V was clipped by 1 base and J by 3 bases, with 13 bases between them. The CDR3 has 15 amino acids.

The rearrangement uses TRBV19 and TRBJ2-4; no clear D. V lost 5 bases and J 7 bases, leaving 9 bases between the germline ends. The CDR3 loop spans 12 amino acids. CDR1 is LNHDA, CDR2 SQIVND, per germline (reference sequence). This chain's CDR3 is CASSAGVNIQYF. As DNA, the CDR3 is TGTGCCAGTAGTGCCGGAGTGAACATTCAGTACTTC. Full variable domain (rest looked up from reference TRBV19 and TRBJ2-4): DGGITQSPKYLFRKEGQNVTLSCEQNLNHDAMYWYRQDPGQGLRLIYYSQIVNDFQKGDIAEGYSVSREKKESFPLTVTSAQKNPTAFYLCASSAGVNIQYFGAGTRLSVL.

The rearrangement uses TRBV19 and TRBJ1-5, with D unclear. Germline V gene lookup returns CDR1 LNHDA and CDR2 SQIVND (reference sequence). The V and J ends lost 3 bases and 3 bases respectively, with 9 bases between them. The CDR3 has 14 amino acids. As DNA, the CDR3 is TGTGCCAGTAGTATTATAGGGTCCAATCAGCCCCAGCATTTT. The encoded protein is CASSIIGSNQPQHF.

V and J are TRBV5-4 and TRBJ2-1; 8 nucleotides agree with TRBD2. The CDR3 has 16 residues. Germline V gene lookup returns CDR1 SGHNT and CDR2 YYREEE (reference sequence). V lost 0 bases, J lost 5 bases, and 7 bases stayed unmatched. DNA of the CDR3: TGTGCCAGCAGCTTGGCCCGGGGTAGCGGGAACAATGAGCAGTTCTTC. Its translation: CASSLARGSGNNEQFF.

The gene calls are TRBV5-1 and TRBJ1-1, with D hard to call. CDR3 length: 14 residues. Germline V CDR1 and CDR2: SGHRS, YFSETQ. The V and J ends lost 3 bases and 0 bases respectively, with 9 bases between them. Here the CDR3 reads CASSWARMNTEAFF. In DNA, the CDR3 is TGCGCCAGCAGCTGGGCCAGGATGAACACTGAAGCTTTCTTT.

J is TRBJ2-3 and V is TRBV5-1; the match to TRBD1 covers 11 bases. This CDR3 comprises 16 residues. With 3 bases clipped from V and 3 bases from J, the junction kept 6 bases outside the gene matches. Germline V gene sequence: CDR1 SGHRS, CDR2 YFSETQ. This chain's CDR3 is CASSSRTGGRTDTQYF. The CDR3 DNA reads TGCGCCAGCAGCTCTCGGACAGGGGGCAGGACAGATACGCAGTATTTT.

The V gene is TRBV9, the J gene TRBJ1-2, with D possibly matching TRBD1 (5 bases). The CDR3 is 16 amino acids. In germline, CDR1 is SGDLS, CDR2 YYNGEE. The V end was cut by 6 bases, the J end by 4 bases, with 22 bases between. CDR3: CASNPGESRVSYGYTF. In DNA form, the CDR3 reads TGTGCCAGCAACCCGGGGGAGTCACGAGTTAGCTATGGCTACACCTTC.

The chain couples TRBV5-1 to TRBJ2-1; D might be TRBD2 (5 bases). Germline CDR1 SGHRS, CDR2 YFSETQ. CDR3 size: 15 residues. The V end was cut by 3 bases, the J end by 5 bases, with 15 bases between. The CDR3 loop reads CASSSVTRANNEQFF. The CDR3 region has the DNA TGCGCCAGCAGCTCGGTAACGCGGGCTAACAATGAGCAGTTCTTC.

The chain's CDR3 is CAWELRLAGKTDTQYF. CDR3 DNA sequence: TGTGCCTGGGAGTTGAGACTAGCGGGAAAGACAGATACGCAGTATTTT. This chain joins TRBV30 and TRBJ2-3; 11 positions agree with TRBD2. Unmatched junction bases numbered 10, after V lost 5 bases and J lost 3 bases. The CDR3 is 16 amino acids. Looked up from germline, CDR1 is GTSNPN and CDR2 is SVGIG (reference sequence).

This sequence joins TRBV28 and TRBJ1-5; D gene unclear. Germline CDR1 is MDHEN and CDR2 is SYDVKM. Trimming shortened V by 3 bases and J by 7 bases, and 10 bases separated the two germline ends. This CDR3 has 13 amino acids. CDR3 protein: CASSLPGRQPQHF. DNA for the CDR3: TGTGCCAGCAGTTTGCCAGGCCGGCAGCCCCAGCATTTT.